This TCR beta chain emerged from a study of T cells in Graves' hyperthyroidism and ophthalmopathy. Germline values: CDR1 DFQATT, CDR2 SNEGSKA (reference sequence). There are 15 residues in the CDR3. The trim removed 2 bases at V and 0 bases at J, leaving 3 bases unmatched. Amplification of TCR beta CDR3 regions used RNA as the template. A set of HTBI primers served as the primers for a first-round RT-PCR of the TCR CDR3. A single record per CDR3 protein comes from TCRdb applying MiXCR to the multiplex PCR reads. This sample yields a few hundred thousand distinct CDR3 sequences, of which about 18% are seen a single time; around 43% belongs to the top ten.

What was sequenced was blood. The receptor was derived from a middle-aged man with Graves' hyperthyroidism. The genes are TRBV20-1 and TRBJ2-3, with 9 bases identical to TRBD2. CDR3 residues: CSARLAGSSTDTQYF. Here the CDR3 DNA reads TGCAGTGCTAGACTAGCGGGGAGTAGCACAGATACGCAGTATTTT.